The 31 T cell receptor beta chains below were found in one sample sequenced in a study of blood T cell repertoires in COVID-19. The assay was immunoSEQ multiplex PCR, and TCRdb's table has in-frame clones only and misses some. The profile covers around 300,000 clones, with over 75% appearing a single time and about 7% taken by the ten largest. The material sequenced was peripheral blood. These TCRs come from a woman aged 25 to 39 with COVID-19, enrolled during active disease.

V and J are TRBV6-2 or TRBV6-3 and TRBJ2-1; D call uncertain. Trimming shortened V by 1 base and J by 8 bases, and 21 bases separated the two germline ends. CDR1 and CDR2 (germline): MNHEY, SVGEGT. The CDR3 spans 17 residues. The CDR3 sequence: CASSYFRRPNRGDEQFF. DNA of the CDR3: TGTGCCAGCAGTTACTTTAGGCGGCCCAACCGAGGCGATGAGCAGTTCTTC.

This chain uses TRBV3-1 (or the pseudogene TRBV3-2) with TRBJ1-3; D is unclear. The CDR3 spans 14 residues. Germline V lookup: CDR1 LGHDT, CDR2 YNNKEL (reference sequence). Trimming cost V 0 bases and J 4 bases, with 7 bases left between them. The CDR3 DNA follows: TGTGCCAGCAGCCAAGACACTCTCGGAAACACCATATATTTT. Its protein product is CASSQDTLGNTIYF.

The chain uses TRBV9 and TRBJ1-3; 8 nucleotides line up with TRBD1. Germline CDR1 reads SGDLS; CDR2 reads YYNGEE. This CDR3 is built from 14 residues. The trim removed 4 bases at V and 1 base at J, leaving 1 base unmatched. As DNA, the CDR3 is TGTGCCAGCAGCCGGACAGGGTCTGGAAACACCATATATTTT. Amino acid sequence: CASSRTGSGNTIYF.

The chain recombines TRBV7-3 with TRBJ2-1; 8 bases fit TRBD2. This CDR3 region has 17 residues. Per germline, CDR1 SGHTA and CDR2 FQGTGA. Unmatched junction bases numbered 12, after V lost 5 bases and J lost 3 bases. CDR3 DNA sequence: TGTGCCAGCAGCCGAACTCCAGCGGGAGATAACTACAATGAGCAGTTCTTC. Translation gives CASSRTPAGDNYNEQFF.

Here the CDR3 DNA reads TGTGCCAGCAGACGAGGTCGTGGCCAGCCGGCCGGCTACACCTTC. Amino acids: CASRRGRGQPAGYTF. J is TRBJ1-2 and V is TRBV11-3; D unclear. The V and J ends lost 6 bases and 8 bases respectively, with 22 bases between them. This CDR3 spans 15 amino acids. Germline loops: CDR1 SGHNT, CDR2 YENEEA.

The chain combines TRBV28 with TRBJ1-5; D is uncertain. Between the trimmed V and J ends, which lost 6 bases and 1 base, there was a span of 7 bases. Germline lookup yields CDR1 MDHEN and CDR2 SYDVKM. The CDR3 has 13 amino acids. CDR3 sequence: CASRRRSNQPQHF. The CDR3 DNA reads TGTGCCAGCAGGCGGAGGAGCAATCAGCCCCAGCATTTT.

The CDR3 sequence: CASSISVGSNTGELFF. CDR3 DNA sequence: TGTGCCAGTAGTATCAGTGTTGGGAGCAACACCGGGGAGCTGTTTTTT. The genes are TRBV19 and TRBJ2-2, with D possibly being TRBD2 (5 bases). Germline CDR1 reads LNHDA; CDR2 reads SQIVND (reference sequence). Trimming stripped 3 bases from V and 2 bases from J, with 13 bases between. This CDR3 region has 16 residues.

The CDR3 sequence is CATSGTNYGYTF. In nucleotides, the CDR3 is TGTGCTACGTCCGGGACAAATTATGGCTACACCTTC. V usage is TRBV12-5 and J usage is TRBJ1-2, with D possibly TRBD1 on 6 matching bases. V was cut by 10 bases and J by 5 bases, with 14 bases left in between. The CDR3 sequence is 12 residues long. Germline CDR1 and CDR2: LGHNT and FRNRAP.

V is TRBV28 and J is TRBJ2-7, with 10 bases identical to TRBD1. CDR1 and CDR2 (germline): MDHEN, SYDVKM. After removal of 4 bases from V and 2 bases from J, the junction contained 5 bases not matched to a gene. The CDR3 consists of 15 residues. The CDR3 DNA sequence: TGTGCCAGCAGTTCGACAGGGGGCCTCCCCTACGAGCAGTACTTC. This gives the protein CASSSTGGLPYEQYF.

The CDR3 nucleotides are TGCGCCAGCAGCCAAGAACCCCTTCCCCATCCGCCGACTAGCGGAAAATACGAGCAGTACTTC. It encodes CASSQEPLPHPPTSGKYEQYF. V is TRBV4-1 and J is TRBJ2-7, with 9 bases that match TRBD2. Germline V gene sequence: CDR1 MGHRA, CDR2 YSYEKL. The CDR3 has 21 amino acids. V dropped 0 bases and J dropped 4; count of bases not matched to a gene: 22.

The rearrangement links TRBV28 to TRBJ2-5; a weak D match, TRBD1 (6 bases). V dropped 4 bases and J dropped 5 bases, with 20 bases sitting between them. The CDR3 is made up of 16 amino acids. Per the germline V gene, CDR1 is MDHEN and CDR2 is SYDVKM. CDR3 sequence reads: CASSSSYRDLRETQYF. CDR3 sequence (DNA): TGTGCCAGCAGTTCCAGTTACAGGGACCTACGGGAGACCCAGTACTTC.

This clone has a handful of counts. The chain combines TRBV7-9 with TRBJ2-1; tentative D call: TRBD2 (6 bases). Germline-derived CDR1 and CDR2 are SEHNR and FQNEAQ (reference sequence). Trimming took 6 bases from V and 0 from J, leaving 15 bases between them. The CDR3 has 16 amino acids. The CDR3: CASSSLRGSSYNEQFF. CDR3 nucleotide sequence: TGTGCCAGCAGTTCCCTTCGGGGGAGCTCCTACAATGAGCAGTTCTTC.

This clone was recorded a few times. This chain uses TRBV19 with TRBJ1-5, with D maybe TRBD1 (6 bases). V lost 3 bases and J 3 bases, leaving 9 bases between the germline ends. Germline CDR1 is LNHDA and CDR2 is SQIVND (reference sequence). The CDR3 loop spans 14 amino acids. CDR3 loop: CASSIRGNNQPQHF. In nucleotides, the CDR3 is TGTGCCAGTAGTATTAGGGGGAACAATCAGCCCCAGCATTTT.

The chain combines TRBV19 with TRBJ2-5; D remains ambiguous. The germline V and J ends were trimmed by 5 bases and 4 bases, with 5 bases remaining between them. Germline CDR1 reads LNHDA; CDR2 reads SQIVND (reference sequence). This CDR3 is built from 11 residues. DNA for the CDR3: TGTGCCAGTAGTCCCGGAGAGACCCAGTACTTC. The encoded protein is CASSPGETQYF.

The rearrangement uses TRBV7-9 and TRBJ2-3, with D possibly being TRBD2 (5 bases). V was cut by 3 bases and J by 0 bases, with 16 bases left in between. The germline gives CDR1 SEHNR, CDR2 FQNEAQ (reference sequence). The CDR3 runs to 17 residues. The CDR3 spells CASSFSLAASSTDTQYF. In DNA form, the CDR3 reads TGTGCCAGCAGCTTCTCCCTAGCAGCCTCTAGCACAGATACGCAGTATTTT.

Note on this clone: One end of the junction is discordant with germline, which a read error may explain. The chain joins TRBV20-1 to TRBJ2-4; D is ambiguous. The CDR3 is made up of 13 amino acids. Germline CDR1 reads DFQATT; CDR2 reads SNEGSKA (reference sequence). The CDR3 loop reads CSASYGPKNIQCF. DNA of the CDR3: TGCAGTGCTAGTTATGGGCCCAAAAACATTCAGTGCTTC.

As for this clone: This could be a read error, since a much larger clone is one nucleotide away. The chain links TRBV29-1 to TRBJ1-1; TRBD1 matches 8 bases. V trimming: 7 bases; J trimming: 1 base; junction bases outside the gene matches: 2. CDR1 is SQVTM, CDR2 ANQGSEA, per germline. This CDR3 has 12 amino acids. The DNA for the CDR3 is TGCAGCGGAGGGACAGGGAACACTGAAGCTTTCTTT. It codes for CSGGTGNTEAFF.

The V and J genes are TRBV5-5 and TRBJ2-7; D possibly corresponds to TRBD2 (6 bases). The CDR3 sequence is 15 residues long. V lost 3 bases and J 3 bases, leaving 16 bases between the germline ends. In germline, CDR1 is SGHKS, CDR2 YYEKEE (reference sequence). The CDR3 loop reads CASSSTSRRVYEQYF. The CDR3 nucleotides are TGTGCCAGCAGCTCGACTAGTCGACGGGTCTACGAGCAGTACTTC. The full variable domain, with the rest looked up from reference TRBV5-5 and TRBJ2-7, is DAGVTQSPTHLIKTRGQQVTLRCSPISGHKSVSWYQQVLGQGPQFIFQYYEKEERGRGNFPDRFSARQFPNYSSELNVNALLLGDSALYLCASSSTSRRVYEQYFGPGTRLTVT.

With regard to this clone: The same CDR3 arises from other DNA sequences in this sample as well. The chain carries TRBV30 and TRBJ1-2, with no clear D. V lost 0 bases to trimming and J lost 5 bases, with 7 bases between them. The CDR3 contains 12 residues. Looked up from germline, CDR1 is GTSNPN and CDR2 is SVGIG (reference sequence). CDR3 DNA sequence: TGTGCCTGGAGTGTACCCGGGTATGGCTACACCTTC. This gives the protein CAWSVPGYGYTF.

This chain uses TRBV29-1 with TRBJ2-7, with TRBD1 as a possible D gene (5 bases). There are 16 residues in the CDR3. Germline-derived CDR1 and CDR2 are SQVTM and ANQGSEA. The V end was cut by 1 base, the J end by 0 bases, with 16 bases between. Here the CDR3 reads CSVEGADVGDSYEQYF. In nucleotides, the CDR3 is TGCAGCGTTGAAGGGGCGGACGTAGGGGACTCCTACGAGCAGTACTTC.

This chain joins TRBV24-1 and TRBJ2-2; 7 bases line up with TRBD1. From germline, CDR1 is KGHDR and CDR2 SFDVKD. This CDR3 spans 16 amino acids. With V trimmed by 4 bases and J by 0 bases, 4 bases remained unmatched. For the CDR3, the DNA is TGTGCCACCAGTGACTGGGGGACAGCGAACACCGGGGAGCTGTTTTTT. Translation: CATSDWGTANTGELFF.

The chain is built from TRBV5-1 and TRBJ2-7; 7 bases are shared with TRBD2. The trim removed 4 bases at V and 3 bases at J, leaving 4 bases unmatched. The CDR3 loop spans 13 amino acids. CDR1 SGHRS and CDR2 YFSETQ come from the germline V gene. For the CDR3, the DNA is TGCGCCAGCAGCATATCGGGGGGCTACGAGCAGTACTTC. Translation: CASSISGGYEQYF.

J is TRBJ2-2 and V is TRBV9; 10 nucleotides match TRBD2. The CDR3 is 15 residues long. The J segment lost 4 bases and the V segment lost 4 bases, leaving 4 bases of the junction unmatched. Germline loops: CDR1 SGDLS, CDR2 YYNGEE. CDR3 loop: CASSTSSGSTGELFF. CDR3 DNA sequence: TGTGCCAGCAGCACCTCTAGCGGGAGCACCGGGGAGCTGTTTTTT.

Turning to this clone: The same CDR3 can be traced to other DNA sequences in this sample. The gene calls are TRBV5-1 and TRBJ2-1; TRBD2 aligns across 11 bases. V lost 2 bases, J lost 4 bases, and 2 bases stayed unmatched. This CDR3 contains 15 residues. The germline V gene encodes CDR1 SGHRS and CDR2 YFSETQ. The CDR3 DNA reads TGCGCCAGCAGCTTAGGGACTAGCGGATACAATGAGCAGTTCTTC. Protein sequence: CASSLGTSGYNEQFF.

The chain joins TRBV5-6 to TRBJ1-5, with TRBD1 as a possible D gene (5 bases). Germline assignment: CDR1 SGHDT and CDR2 YYEEEE. The CDR3 is 14 amino acids. With 1 base removed from V and 4 bases from J, the gap between germline ends came to 9 bases. This CDR3 reads CASSLRGQNQPQHF. As DNA, the CDR3 is TGTGCCAGCAGCTTGAGAGGACAAAATCAGCCCCAGCATTTT.

This chain joins TRBV2 and TRBJ1-2; D uncertain. In germline, CDR1 is SNHLY, CDR2 FYNNEI. V dropped 6 bases and J dropped 6 bases, with 14 bases sitting between them. CDR3 length: 13 amino acids. The CDR3: CASSGERDNGYTF. The CDR3 DNA is TGTGCCAGCAGCGGGGAAAGAGATAATGGCTACACCTTC.

The rearrangement joins TRBV6-5 to TRBJ1-4, with D possibly being TRBD1 (5 bases). The germline V gene encodes CDR1 MNHEY and CDR2 SVGAGI. Deletions cut 8 bases from V and 0 bases from J, with 10 bases between. CDR3 length: 14 residues. CDR3 sequence reads: CASAPGPTNEKLFF. Written as DNA, the CDR3 is TGTGCCAGCGCCCCAGGGCCAACTAATGAAAAACTGTTTTTT.

In regard to this clone: Mismatch with germline at one junction end may stem from a read error. This rearrangement joins TRBV12-5 to TRBJ2-3; 14 bases align to TRBD2. This CDR3 has 15 residues. Germline-derived CDR1 and CDR2 are LGHNT and FRNRAP. CDR3 sequence reads: CASGLGLAGGPSPIF. In nucleotides, the CDR3 is TGTGCTAGTGGTTTGGGACTAGCGGGAGGGCCTTCCCCCATTTTT.

There are a few counts of this clone. The V gene is TRBV2, the J gene TRBJ2-7; D is uncertain. The CDR3 runs 14 residues. Trimming took off 4 bases at V and 4 bases at J, with 14 bases between the two ends. CDR1 SNHLY and CDR2 FYNNEI come from the germline V gene. The CDR3 region has the DNA TGTGCCAGCAGTGGCCGTCAGGCAAAATACGAGCAGTACTTC. This gives the protein CASSGRQAKYEQYF.

This chain connects TRBV10-2 to TRBJ2-7; D is uncertain. This CDR3 is 13 amino acids long. The V end was cut by 2 bases, the J end by 4 bases, with 9 bases between. The germline gives CDR1 WSHSY, CDR2 SAAADI. CDR3 in amino acids: CASSEGGPYEQYF. Written as DNA, the CDR3 is TGCGCCAGCAGTGAGGGCGGTCCTTACGAGCAGTACTTC.

The chain employs TRBV5-1 and TRBJ2-1, with a weak D call TRBD2 (7 bases). Germline V gene sequence: CDR1 SGHRS, CDR2 YFSETQ. CDR3 length: 13 amino acids. The ends were cut back, 3 bases at V and 9 bases at J, with 13 bases in the middle. Here the CDR3 reads CASSSGGRAEQFF. The CDR3, as DNA: TGCGCCAGCAGCTCCGGGGGGCGGGCTGAGCAGTTCTTC.